The rows below give T cell receptor beta chains drawn from one sample of a study of cytomegalovirus exposure and HLA in healthy donors. Sequenced by immunoSEQ multiplex PCR; TCRdb stores in-frame clones only, minus some. Of about 140,000 clones in the sample, approximately 65% were seen once. What was sequenced was PBMCs. The receptors were gathered from a woman in her sixties in good health and CMV-seronegative. Each CDR3 is given with its conserved first and last residue. D genes are given only for firm matches. Expanded clones get a size class; other rows say once, few or many, or leave the size out.

J gene,V gene,clone size,D gene,CDR3 protein,CDR3 DNA
TRBJ2-7,TRBV6-5,-,TRBD2,CASTLTSGPYEQYF,TGTGCCAGCACCCTGACTAGCGGACCCTACGAGCAGTACTTC
TRBJ2-3,TRBV13,-,-,CASSLGSSTDTQYF,TGTGCCAGCAGCTTAGGATCTAGCACAGATACGCAGTATTTT
TRBJ2-7,TRBV19,-,-,CASSAWAQGGEQYF,TGTGCCAGTAGCGCTTGGGCGCAGGGTGGCGAGCAGTACTTC
TRBJ1-2,TRBV6-6,-,-,CASTLRGGTYGYTF,TGTGCCAGCACTTTGCGGGGAGGGACCTATGGCTACACCTTC
TRBJ1-1,TRBV21-1,-,-,CASKGGGEGEAFF,TGTGCCTCTAAGGGGGGAGGGGAGGGTGAAGCTTTCTTT
TRBJ1-3,TRBV10-1,-,TRBD1,CASIKGARSGNTIYF,TGCGCCAGCATTAAGGGGGCTAGAAGCGGAAACACCATATATTTT
TRBJ2-1,TRBV25-1,-,TRBD2,CASSSFTSEIDNEQFF,TGTGCCAGCAGTTCCTTTACTAGCGAAATAGACAATGAGCAGTTCTTC
TRBJ1-1,TRBV5-1,-,TRBD1,CASRTGGAWGTEAFF,TGCGCCAGCAGGACAGGGGGGGCGTGGGGCACTGAAGCTTTCTTT
TRBJ2-3,TRBV19,few,-,CASSISPGPTDTQYF,TGTGCCAGTAGTATAAGTCCGGGTCCTACAGATACGCAGTATTTT
TRBJ2-1,TRBV10-3,-,TRBD2,CAVSEQLAGYNEQFF,TGTGCCGTCAGTGAGCAGTTAGCGGGGTACAATGAGCAGTTCTTC
TRBJ1-2,TRBV27,-,TRBD1,CASSSIFQTGNYGYTF,TGTGCCAGCAGCTCGATCTTCCAGACAGGGAACTATGGCTACACCTTC
TRBJ2-3,TRBV7-7,-,-,CASSLVRGDTQYF,TGTGCTAGCAGCTTGGTCCGCGGAGATACGCAGTATTTT
TRBJ1-3,TRBV9,-,-,CASSVAGGGYSGNTIYF,TGTGCCAGCAGCGTAGCGGGGGGGGGCTACTCTGGAAACACCATATATTTT
TRBJ2-5,TRBV9,few,-,CASSVGHQETQYF,TGTGCCAGCAGCGTAGGGCACCAAGAGACCCAGTACTTC
TRBJ2-1,TRBV9,-,-,CASSGGSANEQFF,TGTGCCAGCAGCGGCGGCAGCGCAAATGAGCAGTTCTTC
TRBJ1-2,TRBV9,-,-,CASSSLAQGYTF,TGTGCCAGCAGCTCCCTGGCCCAGGGCTACACCTTC
TRBJ2-5,TRBV28,few,TRBD2,CASMGSGSMETQYF,TGTGCCAGCATGGGTAGCGGGAGTATGGAGACCCAGTACTTC
TRBJ2-2,TRBV7-9,-,-,CASRFGNTGELFF,TGTGCCAGCAGGTTCGGGAACACCGGGGAGCTGTTTTTT
TRBJ2-1,TRBV5-1,-,TRBD2,CASSSGLAPSYNEQFF,TGCGCCAGCAGCTCCGGACTAGCGCCCTCCTACAATGAGCAGTTCTTC
TRBJ2-5,TRBV6-5,-,TRBD2,CASSYSSGRPQETQYF,TGTGCCAGCAGTTACTCGAGCGGGAGGCCCCAGGAGACCCAGTACTTC
TRBJ1-2,TRBV2,-,-,CASSDSRAYGYTF,TGTGCCAGCAGTGACTCCAGGGCCTATGGCTACACCTTC
TRBJ2-1,TRBV5-5,-,TRBD2,CASETSVSKSHPFF,TGTGCCAGCGAAACTAGCGTCTCGAAGTCTCATCCTTTCTTC
TRBJ1-5,TRBV7-2,few,-,CASSLEGAWQPQHF,TGTGCCAGCAGCTTAGAAGGGGCTTGGCAGCCCCAGCATTTT
TRBJ1-4,TRBV5-1,-,TRBD1,CASSWTGDLDEKLFF,TGCGCCAGCAGCTGGACAGGGGATCTCGATGAAAAACTGTTTTTT
TRBJ2-1,TRBV5-1,-,TRBD1,CASSSTGGSSYNEQFF,TGCGCCAGCAGCTCTACAGGGGGAAGCTCCTACAATGAGCAGTTCTTC